These 23 T cell receptor beta chains originate from one sample sequenced in a study of blood T cell repertoires in COVID-19. Libraries were prepared by immunoSEQ multiplex PCR; TCRdb keeps only in-frame clonotypes and omits some of them. This table has some 85,000 clones, 60% to 85% appearing once. Sequenced: peripheral blood. These receptors all come from a human donor in a cohort sampled during active COVID-19.

The chain recombines TRBV4-1 with TRBJ2-1; TRBD2 aligns across 8 bases. V lost 4 bases, J lost 6 bases, and 11 bases stayed unmatched. Germline assignment: CDR1 MGHRA and CDR2 YSYEKL. The CDR3 consists of 16 residues. The CDR3 region is CASSPPRGSGSNEQFF. As DNA, the CDR3 is TGCGCCAGCAGCCCCCCGAGGGGCAGCGGGAGCAATGAGCAGTTCTTC.

V is TRBV7-6 and J is TRBJ2-3, with D possibly matching TRBD2 (5 bases). Between the trimmed V and J ends, which lost 3 bases and 4 bases, there was a span of 5 bases. CDR1 SGHVS and CDR2 FNYEAQ come from the germline V gene. The CDR3 sequence is 12 residues long. CDR3 DNA sequence: TGTGCCAGCAGCTTCGGGGCAGATACGCAGTATTTT. Amino acids: CASSFGADTQYF.

V and J are TRBV6-6 and TRBJ1-1; possible D gene TRBD1, 6 bases. The CDR3 is made up of 13 amino acids. V shed 5 bases and J shed 8 bases, with 15 bases lying between them. Germline V CDR1 and CDR2: MNHNY, SVGAGI (reference sequence). The CDR3: CASSRTGQGEAFF. CDR3 nucleotides: TGTGCCAGCAGTAGGACGGGCCAGGGGGAAGCTTTCTTT.

This sequence joins TRBV18 and TRBJ2-1; 8 nucleotides match TRBD2. The CDR3 contains 17 residues. V was pared by 1 base and J by 5 bases, with 10 bases of the junction left unmatched. Germline CDR1 is KGHSH and CDR2 is LQKENI. The CDR3 DNA follows: TGTGCCAGCTCACCACTGCCAAGCGGGAGCGCCCACAATGAGCAGTTCTTC. Residues: CASSPLPSGSAHNEQFF.

V and J are TRBV14 and TRBJ1-1, with D possibly being TRBD1 (5 bases). Germline CDR1 SGHDN, CDR2 FVKESK. V lost 2 bases and J 0 bases, leaving 7 bases between the germline ends. The CDR3 loop spans 14 amino acids. CDR3 nucleotides: TGTGCCAGCAGCCAACGGACACTGAACACTGAAGCTTTCTTT. Translating it yields CASSQRTLNTEAFF. The full variable domain, completed using reference TRBV14 and TRBJ1-1, is EAGVTQFPSHSVIEKGQTVTLRCDPISGHDNLYWYRRVMGKEIKFLLHFVKESKQDESGMPNNRFLAERTGGTYSTLKVQPAELEDSGVYFCASSQRTLNTEAFFGQGTRLTVV.

The J gene is TRBJ2-1, the V gene TRBV29-1, with 10 bases lining up with TRBD2. The CDR3 length is 13 residues. Germline assignment: CDR1 SQVTM and CDR2 ANQGSEA. The V gene end was trimmed by 6 bases and the J gene end by 9 bases; junction bases not matched to a gene: 8. This CDR3 is CSVGASGRGEQFF. CDR3 bases: TGCAGCGTCGGAGCTAGCGGGAGAGGTGAGCAGTTCTTC.

The rearrangement joins TRBV18 to TRBJ2-7, with unresolved D. Trimming cost V 3 bases and J 0 bases, with 9 bases left between them. CDR3 size: 14 residues. Germline CDR1 KGHSH, CDR2 LQKENI. CDR3 in amino acids: CASSPLADSYEQYF. CDR3 bases: TGTGCCAGCTCACCTTTGGCGGACTCCTACGAGCAGTACTTC.

This chain joins TRBV10-1 and TRBJ2-1; 9 nucleotides line up with TRBD2. Germline V gene sequence: CDR1 WNHNN, CDR2 SYGVQD (reference sequence). The ends lost 0 bases at V and 7 bases at J; junction bases unmatched: 7. The CDR3 runs to 16 residues. The CDR3 loop reads CASSESAGGQGNEQFF. CDR3 DNA: TGCGCCAGCAGTGAGTCCGCGGGAGGGCAGGGAAATGAGCAGTTCTTC.

This clone was picked up a small number of times. V gene TRBV19 combines with J gene TRBJ1-3; TRBD1 matches at 7 bases. Looked up from germline, CDR1 is LNHDA and CDR2 is SQIVND (reference sequence). The CDR3 extends over 15 amino acids. V was pared by 7 bases and J by 4 bases, with 10 bases of the junction left unmatched. This chain's CDR3 is CASTPGGDRGNTIYF. CDR3 bases: TGTGCCAGTACTCCGGGGGGGGACAGAGGAAACACCATATATTTT.

The chain carries TRBV7-8 and TRBJ2-1; D remains ambiguous. The length of the CDR3 is 13 residues. V was trimmed by 5 bases and J by 10 bases, leaving 15 bases between them. Germline CDR1 is SGHVS and CDR2 is FQNEAQ. The CDR3 here is CASSPDLSLEQFF. Written as DNA, the CDR3 is TGTGCCAGCAGCCCAGACTTAAGTCTGGAGCAGTTCTTC. Full variable domain (outside the CDR3, taken from reference TRBV7-8 and TRBJ2-1): GAGVSQSPRYKVAKRGQDVALRCDPISGHVSLFWYQQALGQGPEFLTYFQNEAQLDKSGLPSDRFFAERPEGSVSTLKIQRTQQEDSAVYLCASSPDLSLEQFFGPGTRLTVL.

The chain combines TRBV3-1 (or the pseudogene TRBV3-2) with TRBJ1-2; 10 positions agree with TRBD1. There are 15 residues in the CDR3. Germline V lookup: CDR1 LGHDT, CDR2 YNNKEL (reference sequence). With 2 bases clipped from V and 3 bases from J, the junction kept 3 bases outside the gene matches. CDR3 sequence (DNA): TGTGCCAGCAGCCAATTCGACAGGGGGCACTATGGCTACACCTTC. It codes for CASSQFDRGHYGYTF.

This sequence joins TRBV9 and TRBJ2-7; tentatively, D is TRBD2 (5 bases). The CDR3 contains 16 residues. Trimming took off 1 base at V and 3 bases at J, with 17 bases between the two ends. Germline CDR1 reads SGDLS; CDR2 reads YYNGEE. The CDR3 spells CASSVSPTGSDYEQYF. The CDR3 DNA is TGTGCCAGCAGCGTATCCCCCACGGGGTCTGACTACGAGCAGTACTTC. Combining the CDR3 with reference TRBV9 and TRBJ2-7 gives the whole variable domain DSGVTQTPKHLITATGQRVTLRCSPRSGDLSVYWYQQSLDQGLQFLIQYYNGEERAKGNILERFSAQQFPDLHSELNLSSLELGDSALYFCASSVSPTGSDYEQYFGPGTRLTVT.

The V call is TRBV6-5, the J call TRBJ1-2; D is uncertain. V dropped 10 bases and J dropped 7 bases, with 10 bases sitting between them. Germline lookup yields CDR1 MNHEY and CDR2 SVGAGI. The CDR3 extends over 10 amino acids. CDR3 sequence (DNA): TGTGCCACCTCCTCCCCTGGCTACACCTTC. It specifies CATSSPGYTF.

This chain connects TRBV7-9 to TRBJ2-5, with TRBD1 as a possible D gene (5 bases). Trimming removed 5 bases from V and 1 base from J, with 8 bases in between. Germline-derived CDR1 and CDR2 are SEHNR and FQNEAQ (reference sequence). CDR3 length equals 13 residues. The CDR3 DNA reads TGTGCCAGCAGCCCAGACAGCCAAGAGACCCAGTACTTC. Translated: CASSPDSQETQYF.

The table lists this clone with a few counts. The chain joins TRBV3-1 (or the pseudogene TRBV3-2) to TRBJ2-1; tentatively, D is TRBD1 (6 bases). Trimming removed 4 bases at V and 6 bases at J, with 16 bases between. The germline V gene has CDR1 LGHDT and CDR2 YNNKEL (reference sequence). The CDR3 is 15 amino acids. In DNA form, the CDR3 reads TGTGCCAGCAGCCCCCAGGGGCTAGCTGGCAATGAGCAGTTCTTC. This translates into CASSPQGLAGNEQFF.

This clone was counted between two and nine times. The genes are TRBV5-1 and TRBJ1-2; the D gene is possibly TRBD1 (6 bases). The CDR3 totals 18 residues. Germline CDR1 SGHRS, CDR2 YFSETQ. V lost 2 bases, J lost 5 bases, and 25 bases lay in between. The CDR3 nucleotides are TGCGCCAGCAGCTTTGGGGGCTTTTGGGCAAAATTCGCTTATGGCTACACCTTC. Amino acids: CASSFGGFWAKFAYGYTF.

The V gene is TRBV5-1, the J gene TRBJ2-7, with D perhaps TRBD2 (5 bases). V was shortened by 0 bases and J by 5 bases, with 18 bases between the two germline ends. The CDR3 is 16 residues long. In germline, CDR1 is SGHRS, CDR2 YFSETQ. The CDR3: CASSLAGGRQINEQYF. CDR3 bases: TGCGCCAGCAGCTTGGCTGGAGGTAGGCAGATCAACGAGCAGTACTTC.

This CDR3 is CASSSDRVGANVLTF. In DNA form, the CDR3 reads TGTGCCAGCAGCTCTGACAGGGTTGGGGCCAACGTCCTGACTTTC. V usage is TRBV5-8 and J usage is TRBJ2-6; 7 positions agree with TRBD1. J gave up 3 bases and V 3 bases, and 3 bases lay outside the gene matches. The CDR3 extends over 15 amino acids. Germline V gene sequence: CDR1 SGHTS, CDR2 YDEGEE.

V is TRBV3-1 (or the pseudogene TRBV3-2) and J is TRBJ2-1; D ambiguous. This CDR3 comprises 14 residues. V was trimmed by 1 base and J by 1 base, leaving 5 bases between them. CDR1 is LGHDT and CDR2 is YNNKEL in the germline V gene (reference sequence). The CDR3 loop reads CASSQVTSYNEQFF. CDR3 bases: TGTGCCAGCAGCCAAGTAACTTCCTACAATGAGCAGTTCTTC.

The rearrangement uses TRBV5-4 and TRBJ2-3; possibly TRBD2 for D (5 bases). The V gene lost 4 bases and the J gene lost 4 bases, with 10 bases spanning the gap. Germline V gives CDR1 SGHNT, CDR2 YYREEE (reference sequence). The CDR3 has 13 amino acids. This CDR3 is CASSPGGADTQYF. The CDR3 region has the DNA TGTGCCAGCAGCCCCGGAGGCGCAGATACGCAGTATTTT. Variable domain in full (rest from reference TRBV5-4 and TRBJ2-3): ETGVTQSPTHLIKTRGQQVTLRCSSQSGHNTVSWYQQALGQGPQFIFQYYREEENGRGNFPPRFSGLQFPNYSSELNVNALELDDSALYLCASSPGGADTQYFGPGTRLTVL.

The J gene is TRBJ1-2, the V gene TRBV21-1; the tabulated D call, TRBD1, remains unverified against the DNA. TRBV21-1 is annotated as a pseudogene. This CDR3 spans 17 amino acids. The CDR3 here is CASSPYRDSQGPGGYTF. The CDR3 DNA follows: TGTGCCAGCAGCCCCTACCGGGACAGTCAGGGCCCGGGTGGCTACACCTTC.

The chain is built from TRBV2 and TRBJ2-7, with TRBD2 matching 10 bases. CDR1 is SNHLY and CDR2 is FYNNEI in the germline V gene. The trim removed 5 bases at V and 5 bases at J, leaving 12 bases unmatched. The CDR3 has 16 amino acids. The CDR3 DNA sequence: TGTGCCAGCAGTCTCCCTCTAGCGGGAGTATCCCACGAGCAGTACTTC. Translation gives CASSLPLAGVSHEQYF.

The V gene is TRBV19, the J gene TRBJ1-4; 10 bases fit TRBD1. J gave up 10 bases and V 6 bases, and 8 bases lay outside the gene matches. Germline CDR1 LNHDA, CDR2 SQIVND (reference sequence). The CDR3 loop spans 14 amino acids. The CDR3 DNA follows: TGTGCCAGTAGAACGGGACAGGGGATCGGAAAACTGTTTTTT. It yields the protein CASRTGQGIGKLFF. Based on the CDR3 plus reference TRBV19 and TRBJ1-4, the full variable domain is DGGITQSPKYLFRKEGQNVTLSCEQNLNHDAMYWYRQDPGQGLRLIYYSQIVNDFQKGDIAEGYSVSREKKESFPLTVTSAQKNPTAFYLCASRTGQGIGKLFFGSGTQLSVL.